The source of this T cell receptor (beta chain) is a study of T cell clonotyping in hematopoietic cell transplantation. Study findings and constraints: Higher Inverse Simpson Index values in graft donor and pretransplant recipient predicted broader posttransplant TCR diversity.

A note on this clone: The antigen is not known.

The CDR3 contains 15 residues. Germline V CDR1 and CDR2: LNHDA, SQIVND (reference sequence). The V end lost 1 base, the J end lost 2 bases, and 11 bases lay between the germline ends. Assay used: immunoSEQ multiplex PCR; TCRdb lists only in-frame clones, some missing. The table lists almost 20,000 clones, more than 65% of them singletons. The sequence was collected from a man in his sixties in good health. Some clones in this sample may be carry-over from other donors' samples. The specimen sequenced was peripheral blood mononuclear cells. The chain joins TRBV19 to TRBJ2-5; tentatively, D is TRBD2 (6 bases). The CDR3 sequence: CASSIGGSGQETQYF. The CDR3 bases are TGTGCCAGTAGTATAGGAGGAAGCGGGCAAGAGACCCAGTACTTC. The full variable domain, in which reference TRBV19 and TRBJ2-5 provide the parts outside the CDR3, is DGGITQSPKYLFRKEGQNVTLSCEQNLNHDAMYWYRQDPGQGLRLIYYSQIVNDFQKGDIAEGYSVSREKKESFPLTVTSAQKNPTAFYLCASSIGGSGQETQYFGPGTRLLVL.